This T cell receptor beta chain was recorded in a study of T cells in Graves' hyperthyroidism and ophthalmopathy. The study enrolled patients aged 18 to 65 with newly diagnosed hyperthyroidism of under 2 months' duration. J was trimmed by 7 bases and V by 2 bases; bases with no gene match: 5. Germline-derived CDR1 and CDR2 are GTSNPN and SVGIG (reference sequence). This CDR3 has 13 amino acids. This clonotype has only a few counts. Researchers took RNA transcripts and amplified the TCR beta CDR3 regions from them. The HTBI primer set drove a first-round RT-PCR of the TCR CDR3. MiXCR, applied by TCRdb to the multiplex PCR reads, yields one record per CDR3 protein. The sample shows roughly 700,000 distinct CDR3 sequences, roughly 15% of them seen only once.

Sequencing input: blood. This TCR came from a woman between 18 and 29 years old with Graves' hyperthyroidism. The chain combines TRBV30 with TRBJ1-5; 7 nucleotides match TRBD1. CDR3 nucleotide sequence: TGTGCCTGGAGTAAAGGGGGCAGCCAGCCCCAGCATTTT. Protein product: CAWSKGGSQPQHF.